Included here is one TCR beta chain sequence, with context. The germline V and J ends were trimmed by 1 base and 3 bases, with 10 bases remaining between them. The CDR3 runs to 14 residues. CDR1 is SGHTA and CDR2 is FQGNSA in the germline V gene. Produced via immunoSEQ multiplex PCR; TCRdb's table is partial and in-frame only. The sample shows just over 300,000 clones, roughly nine tenths of them seen only once. The entry originates in a study of blood T cell repertoires in COVID-19. Overall study: In each case, the material was cDNA or gDNA derived from T cells, B-cell-depleted T cells, or PBMCs.

This receptor was taken from a woman between 25 and 40 years old with COVID-19, enrolled during active disease. The chain joins TRBV7-2 to TRBJ2-7; D gene uncertain. Sequenced: peripheral blood. The CDR3 region has the DNA TGTGCCAGCAGCTTAGACCCGCTAAACTACGAGCAGTACTTC. It codes for CASSLDPLNYEQYF.